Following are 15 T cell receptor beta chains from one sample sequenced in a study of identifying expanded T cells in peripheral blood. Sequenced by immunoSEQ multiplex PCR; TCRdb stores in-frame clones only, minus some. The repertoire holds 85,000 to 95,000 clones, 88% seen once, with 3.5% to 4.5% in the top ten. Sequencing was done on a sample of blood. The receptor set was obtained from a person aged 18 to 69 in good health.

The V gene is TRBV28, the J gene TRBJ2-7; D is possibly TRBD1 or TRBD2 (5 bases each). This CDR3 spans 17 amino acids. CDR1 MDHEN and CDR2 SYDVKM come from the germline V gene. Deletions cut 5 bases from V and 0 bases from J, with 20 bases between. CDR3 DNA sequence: TGTGCCAGCAGTCCCACCCACCGAGGGGAAAGCTCCTACGAGCAGTACTTC. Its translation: CASSPTHRGESSYEQYF. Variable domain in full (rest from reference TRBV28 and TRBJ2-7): DVKVTQSSRYLVKRTGEKVFLECVQDMDHENMFWYRQDPGLGLRLIYFSYDVKMKEKGDIPEGYSVSREKKERFSLILESASTNQTSMYLCASSPTHRGESSYEQYFGPGTRLTVT.

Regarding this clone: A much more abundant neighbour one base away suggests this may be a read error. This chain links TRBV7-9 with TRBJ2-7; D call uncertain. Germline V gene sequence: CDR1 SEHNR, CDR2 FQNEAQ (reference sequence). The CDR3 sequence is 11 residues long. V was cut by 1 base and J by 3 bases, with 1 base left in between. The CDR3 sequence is CASSLDYEQYF. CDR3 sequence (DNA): TGTGCCAGCAGCTTAGACTACGAGCAGTACTTC.

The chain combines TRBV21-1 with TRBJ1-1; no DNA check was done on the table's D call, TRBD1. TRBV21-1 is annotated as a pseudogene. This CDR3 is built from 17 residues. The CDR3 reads CASSKQQGSGMNTEAFF. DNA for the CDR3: TGTGCCAGCAGCAAACAGCAGGGGTCAGGTATGAACACTGAAGCTTTCTTT.

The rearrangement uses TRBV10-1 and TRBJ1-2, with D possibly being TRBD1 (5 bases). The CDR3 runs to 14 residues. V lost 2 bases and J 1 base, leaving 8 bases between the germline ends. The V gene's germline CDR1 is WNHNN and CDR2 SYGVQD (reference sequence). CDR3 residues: CASSETGHNYGYTF. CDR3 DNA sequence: TGCGCCAGCAGTGAGACCGGACATAACTATGGCTACACCTTC.

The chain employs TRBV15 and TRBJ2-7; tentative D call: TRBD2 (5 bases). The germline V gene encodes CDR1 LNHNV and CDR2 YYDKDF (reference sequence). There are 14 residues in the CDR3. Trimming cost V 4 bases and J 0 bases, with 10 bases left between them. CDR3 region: CATSTPDYSYEQYF. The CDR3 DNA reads TGTGCCACCAGCACCCCAGACTACTCCTACGAGCAGTACTTC.

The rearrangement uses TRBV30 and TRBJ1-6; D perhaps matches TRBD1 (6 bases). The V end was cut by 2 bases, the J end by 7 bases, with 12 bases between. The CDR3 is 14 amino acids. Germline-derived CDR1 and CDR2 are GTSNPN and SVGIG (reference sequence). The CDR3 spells CAWSPGVGNSPLHF. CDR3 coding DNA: TGTGCCTGGAGTCCAGGGGTAGGAAATTCACCCCTCCACTTT.

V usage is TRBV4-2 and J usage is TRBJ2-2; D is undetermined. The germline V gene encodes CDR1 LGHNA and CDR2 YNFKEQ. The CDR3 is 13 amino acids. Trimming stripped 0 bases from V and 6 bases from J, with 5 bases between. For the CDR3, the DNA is TGTGCCAGCAGCCAAGAAACAGCCGGGGAGCTGTTTTTT. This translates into CASSQETAGELFF.

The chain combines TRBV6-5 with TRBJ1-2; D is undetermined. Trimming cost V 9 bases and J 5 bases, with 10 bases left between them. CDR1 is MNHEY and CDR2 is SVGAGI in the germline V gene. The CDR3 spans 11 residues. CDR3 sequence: CASGSPYGYTF. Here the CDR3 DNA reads TGTGCCAGTGGATCTCCTTATGGCTACACCTTC.

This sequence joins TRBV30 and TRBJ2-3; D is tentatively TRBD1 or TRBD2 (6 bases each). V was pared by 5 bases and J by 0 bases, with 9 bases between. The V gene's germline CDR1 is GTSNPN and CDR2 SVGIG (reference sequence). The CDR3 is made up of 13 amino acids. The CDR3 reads CAWEGGSTDTQYF. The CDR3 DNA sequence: TGTGCCTGGGAGGGGGGCAGCACAGATACGCAGTATTTT.

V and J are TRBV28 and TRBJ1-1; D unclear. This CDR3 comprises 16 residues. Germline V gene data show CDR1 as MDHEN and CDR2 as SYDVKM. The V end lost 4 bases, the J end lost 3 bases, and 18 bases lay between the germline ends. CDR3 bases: TGTGCCAGCAGTTCCCTCCTAAACCCGGAATACACTGAAGCTTTCTTT. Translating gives CASSSLLNPEYTEAFF.

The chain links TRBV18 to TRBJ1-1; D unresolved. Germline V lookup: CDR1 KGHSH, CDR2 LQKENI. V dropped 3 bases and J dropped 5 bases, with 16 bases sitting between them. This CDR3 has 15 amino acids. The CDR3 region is CASSPHPSLGTEAFF. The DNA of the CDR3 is TGTGCCAGCTCACCCCACCCCTCCCTTGGGACTGAAGCTTTCTTT.

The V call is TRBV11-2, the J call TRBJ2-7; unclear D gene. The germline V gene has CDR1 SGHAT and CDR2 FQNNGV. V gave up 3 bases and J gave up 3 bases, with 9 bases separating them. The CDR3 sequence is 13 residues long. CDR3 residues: CASSFNSFYEQYF. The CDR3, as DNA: TGTGCCAGCAGCTTTAACAGCTTCTACGAGCAGTACTTC.

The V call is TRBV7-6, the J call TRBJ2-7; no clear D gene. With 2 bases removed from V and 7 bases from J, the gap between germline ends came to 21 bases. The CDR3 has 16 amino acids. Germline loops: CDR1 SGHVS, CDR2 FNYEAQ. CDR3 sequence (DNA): TGTGCCAGCAGCTTATCGACGGCGGCCCTGTATCTGGAGCAGTACTTC. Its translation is CASSLSTAALYLEQYF.

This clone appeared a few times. The DNA of the CDR3 is TGTGCCAGCAGCTCGGGGGGCAACTACGAGCAGTACTTC. As protein: CASSSGGNYEQYF. This chain connects TRBV7-9 to TRBJ2-7; tentative D call: TRBD2 (7 bases). This CDR3 is 13 amino acids long. Germline V CDR1 and CDR2: SEHNR, FQNEAQ (reference sequence). V dropped 4 bases and J dropped 3 bases, with 10 bases sitting between them.

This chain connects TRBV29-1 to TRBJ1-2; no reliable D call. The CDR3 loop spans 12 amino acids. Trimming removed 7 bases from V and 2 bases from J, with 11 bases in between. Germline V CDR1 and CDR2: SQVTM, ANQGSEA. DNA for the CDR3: TGCAGCGCGCCCTCCGTGAACTATGGCTACACCTTC. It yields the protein CSAPSVNYGYTF.